This record looks at one TCR beta chain sequence and its context. This sample is part of a study of blood T cell repertoires in COVID-19. Method: immunoSEQ multiplex PCR; TCRdb's copy keeps in-frame clones and lacks some. The data hold about 180,000 clones, with 85% to 90% observed a single time. CDR1 is SGHTA and CDR2 is FQGNSA in the germline V gene. The V gene lost 3 bases and the J gene lost 2 bases, with 17 bases spanning the gap. This CDR3 region has 16 residues. This sequence joins TRBV7-2 and TRBJ2-7, with D uncertain. The receptor comes from a man in his forties who had recovered from COVID-19. The material sequenced was PBMCs or T cells enriched from blood (not recorded which). This CDR3 is CASSFRGGGETYEQYF. CDR3 nucleotide sequence: TGTGCCAGCAGCTTTCGCGGCGGCGGCGAGACCTACGAGCAGTACTTC.